A selection of T cell receptor beta chains follows, all from one sample in a study of CD8+ T cells in alopecia areata. Data came from immunoSEQ multiplex PCR; TCRdb stores just in-frame clones and leaves some out. Seen here are roughly 180,000 clones, more than 60% observed once, and the top ten hold around 1.8%. Source: CD4+ T cells sorted from blood, taken at week 0. These receptors were obtained from a human donor with alopecia areata. Both conserved end residues are part of each CDR3. The order of the fields is V gene, J gene, CDR3 protein.

TRBV7-2	TRBJ2-1	CASSLEGGRINEQFF
TRBV6-1	TRBJ1-2	CGGGDSAYGYTF
TRBV29-1	TRBJ2-1	CSVPRASGVYNEQFF
TRBV7-2	TRBJ2-7	CASSTRSRTGIIYEQYF
TRBV5-1	TRBJ2-1	CASSTDSSYNEQFF
TRBV25-1	TRBJ2-7	CASRGQVSYEQYF
TRBV9	TRBJ1-2	CASSVEMNYGYTF
TRBV30	TRBJ1-5	CAWSSDSNQPQHF
TRBV7-6	TRBJ1-4	CASSLSRQINEKLFF
TRBV7-2	TRBJ2-7	CASSLSGYEQYF
TRBV27	TRBJ1-1	CASSFGQGASEAFF
TRBV30	TRBJ2-7	CAWRNGGTYEQYF
TRBV7-2	TRBJ2-5	CASSLGSSSDGQYF
TRBV21-1	TRBJ2-7	CASSTRTGQEQYF
TRBV29-1	TRBJ2-5	CSATQETQYF
TRBV5-6	TRBJ2-2	CASSLVSRKNTGELFF
TRBV10-3	TRBJ1-2	CAISEVGDYGYTF
TRBV25-1	TRBJ2-2	CASGDSRLNTGELFF
TRBV2	TRBJ2-3	CASSESTDTQYF
TRBV7-2	TRBJ2-5	CASTRGETQYF
TRBV5-1	TRBJ2-5	CASSIGLAQETQYF
TRBV5-1	TRBJ2-7	CASSADSVDHEQYF
TRBV5-1	TRBJ1-2	CASSLASEGYTF
TRBV11-2	TRBJ1-1	CASSARGQANTEAFF
TRBV29-1	TRBJ1-1	CSVKTGPNTEAFF
TRBV6-5	TRBJ2-2	CASSYSTGNTGELFF
TRBV7-8	TRBJ1-6	CASSYLNGNNSPLHF
TRBV6-1	TRBJ1-4	CASSEALDKKLFF
TRBV30	TRBJ1-1	CAGIGGTEAFF
TRBV11-2	TRBJ1-1	CASSLEELMNTEAFF
TRBV10-2	TRBJ2-3	CASSGGLAGGPFTDTQYF
TRBV7-2	TRBJ2-1	CASSLDSYNEQFF
TRBV10-2	TRBJ1-2	CASSESRDRPNYGYTF
TRBV7-8	TRBJ1-2	CASSPRTGTGGIYGYTF
TRBV27	TRBJ1-1	CASSHKRTEAFF
TRBV9	TRBJ1-6	CASSTTQGAETPLHF
TRBV5-4	TRBJ2-7	CASSFDSYEQYF
TRBV5-5	TRBJ2-7	CASSTAGLRSEQYF
TRBV29-1	TRBJ1-1	CSVRDLNTEAFF
TRBV30	TRBJ1-5	CAWQGGDNQPQHF
TRBV29-1	TRBJ2-5	CSKTSGGETQYF
TRBV29-1	TRBJ2-3	CSVEVVLAGAGDTQYF
TRBV2	TRBJ1-2	CASSVKESYGYTF
TRBV6-1	TRBJ2-7	CASSEALRQDYEQYF
TRBV5-4	TRBJ2-7	CASSSGTRGEQYF
TRBV11-2	TRBJ2-5	CASSLDQLSETQYF